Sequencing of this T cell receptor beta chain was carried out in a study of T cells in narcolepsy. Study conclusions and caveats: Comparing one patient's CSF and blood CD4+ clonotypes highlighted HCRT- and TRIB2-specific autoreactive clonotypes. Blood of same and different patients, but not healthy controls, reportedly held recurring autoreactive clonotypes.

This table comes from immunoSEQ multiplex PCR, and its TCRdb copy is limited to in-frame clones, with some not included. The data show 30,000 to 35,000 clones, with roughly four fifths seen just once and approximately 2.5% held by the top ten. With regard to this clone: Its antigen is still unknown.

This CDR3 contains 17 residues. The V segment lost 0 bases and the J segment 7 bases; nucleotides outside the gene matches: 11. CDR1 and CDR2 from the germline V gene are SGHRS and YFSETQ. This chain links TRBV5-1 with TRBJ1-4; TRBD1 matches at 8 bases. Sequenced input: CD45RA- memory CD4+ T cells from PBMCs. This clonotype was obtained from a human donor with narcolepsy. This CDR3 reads CASSLAVLRTGSEKLFF. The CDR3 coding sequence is TGCGCCAGCAGCTTGGCGGTTCTACGGACAGGGAGTGAAAAACTGTTTTTT.